This T cell receptor (beta chain) was recovered during a study of cytomegalovirus exposure and HLA in healthy donors. With 60 Vbeta and 13 Jbeta primers, the PCR was carried out. This table comes from immunoSEQ multiplex PCR, and its TCRdb copy is limited to in-frame clones, with some not included. The sample lists about 140,000 clones; 60% to 80% were seen once. Points from the study as a whole: Per a later analysis, 16,951 TCR beta sequences showed association with HLA alleles at 0.05 false discovery rate.

In regard to this clone: Its matching antigen is unknown.

The CDR3 runs 13 residues. V was pared by 7 bases and J by 6 bases, with 19 bases between. Germline V lookup: CDR1 SQVTM, CDR2 ANQGSEA. This TCR was recovered from a woman aged 40 to 50 in good health and CMV-seronegative. This sequence joins TRBV29-1 and TRBJ2-7, with D possibly matching TRBD1 (6 bases). Material: PBMCs. The CDR3 DNA is TGCAGCGGCCAACCCCCAGGGGTGGGCGAGCAGTACTTC. Translated, it gives CSGQPPGVGEQYF.